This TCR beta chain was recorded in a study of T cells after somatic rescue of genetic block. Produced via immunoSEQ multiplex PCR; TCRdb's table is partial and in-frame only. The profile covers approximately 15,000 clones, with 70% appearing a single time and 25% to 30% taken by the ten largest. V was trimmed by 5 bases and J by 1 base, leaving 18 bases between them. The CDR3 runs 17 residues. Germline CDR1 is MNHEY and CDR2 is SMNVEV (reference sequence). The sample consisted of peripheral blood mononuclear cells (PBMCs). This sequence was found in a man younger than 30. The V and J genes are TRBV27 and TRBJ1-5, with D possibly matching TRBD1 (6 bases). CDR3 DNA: TGTGCCAGCAGTCCCCTCGGGGGGCTTGTCAGCAATCAGCCCCAGCATTTT. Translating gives CASSPLGGLVSNQPQHF.